This entry lists 2 T cell receptor beta chains sequenced from one sample in a study of T-cell memory formation after mild COVID-19. TCRdb itself ran the 5' RACE reads through MiXCR, one entry per CDR3 protein. The sample lists about 180,000 distinct CDR3 sequences, about a sixth occurring once. Sequences were obtained from PBMCs or a T cell subset sorted from them (not recorded which). These receptors came from an adult woman who had mild COVID-19 (a few samples of this study predate the infection). Cell type and time point are not known.

This clonotype has only a few counts. The rearrangement links TRBV5-1 to TRBJ2-5; D possibly corresponds to TRBD1 (6 bases). The length of the CDR3 is 14 residues. V was shortened by 4 bases and J by 3 bases, with 13 bases between the two germline ends. Germline V gene sequence: CDR1 SGHRS, CDR2 YFSETQ. The CDR3 here is CASSTKDREETQYF. CDR3 nucleotide sequence: TGCGCCAGCAGCACTAAGGACAGAGAAGAGACCCAGTACTTC.

The rearrangement links TRBV29-1 to TRBJ1-1; D is uncertain. There are 12 residues in the CDR3. Trimming removed 7 bases at V and 0 bases at J, with 9 bases between. Germline assignment: CDR1 SQVTM and CDR2 ANQGSEA. The CDR3 DNA reads TGCAGCGGACGGGTTCTGAACACTGAAGCTTTCTTT. Its protein product is CSGRVLNTEAFF.